The 26 T cell receptor beta chains below all came from one sample that was sequenced in a study of long-term antiretroviral therapy in people with HIV. Running of the v3.0 immunoSEQ assay took place at survey level. Data came from immunoSEQ multiplex PCR; TCRdb stores just in-frame clones and leaves some out. The table includes tens of thousands of clones, approximately 80% detected once. The material was unsorted PBMCs, obtained 0.3 years after starting antiretroviral therapy. Source of these receptors: a young man with HIV.

The chain is built from TRBV25-1 and TRBJ2-2; TRBD2 matches at 10 bases. The CDR3 length is 16 residues. The trim removed 0 bases at V and 6 bases at J, leaving 4 bases unmatched. Germline V CDR1 and CDR2: MGHDK, SYGVNS. The CDR3 DNA reads TGTGCCAGCAGTGAATACTCTAGCGGGAGCTCCGGGGAGCTGTTTTTT. It encodes CASSEYSSGSSGELFF.

This clone showed up just a few times. The genes are TRBV7-3 and TRBJ2-3; D call uncertain. Germline CDR1 and CDR2: SGHTA and FQGTGA. The germline V and J ends were trimmed by 8 bases and 5 bases, with 11 bases remaining between them. The CDR3 runs 12 residues. The CDR3 loop is CASGKGRDTQYF. The CDR3 DNA sequence: TGTGCCAGCGGTAAGGGCCGAGATACGCAGTATTTT.

The chain has TRBV6-4 and TRBJ1-2; 9 positions match TRBD1. The V gene's germline CDR1 is MRHNA and CDR2 SNTAGT. This CDR3 has 14 amino acids. V shed 6 bases and J 4 bases; nucleotides not matched to a gene: 6. CDR3 residues: CASRETGGGYGYTF. Here the CDR3 DNA reads TGTGCCAGCAGAGAGACAGGGGGTGGCTATGGCTACACCTTC.

The rearrangement links TRBV13 to TRBJ2-5, with 9 bases aligning to TRBD1. The germline V gene has CDR1 PRHDT and CDR2 FYEKMQ (reference sequence). The CDR3 spans 15 residues. V gave up 3 bases and J gave up 2 bases; unmatched junction bases: 4. In nucleotides, the CDR3 is TGTGCCAGCAGCTTCCACGGGACAGGGCAAGAGACCCAGTACTTC. This codes for CASSFHGTGQETQYF.

V usage is TRBV11-2 and J usage is TRBJ2-3; 8 bases are shared with TRBD1. Germline CDR1 reads SGHAT; CDR2 reads FQNNGV. This CDR3 contains 13 residues. Germline trimming cut 11 bases from V and 4 bases from J; bases unmatched to any gene: 8. The CDR3 DNA reads TGTGCCTCCCGACAGGGGATCGCAGATACGCAGTATTTT. The encoded protein is CASRQGIADTQYF.

The J gene is TRBJ2-3, the V gene TRBV2, with 11 bases lining up with TRBD2. The V gene's germline CDR1 is SNHLY and CDR2 FYNNEI. Germline trimming cut 3 bases from V and 3 bases from J; bases unmatched to any gene: 11. The CDR3 sequence is 18 residues long. The CDR3 sequence is CASSDRGASSGRTDTQYF. DNA for the CDR3: TGTGCCAGCAGTGACCGAGGTGCGTCTAGCGGGAGGACAGATACGCAGTATTTT.

The rearrangement links TRBV11-2 to TRBJ1-2, with D perhaps TRBD1 (5 bases). The CDR3 has 13 amino acids. Trimming removed 1 base from V and 6 bases from J, with 9 bases in between. Looked up from germline, CDR1 is SGHAT and CDR2 is FQNNGV. The CDR3 DNA is TGTGCCAGCAGCTTAGGGCAGGGCAATGGCTACACCTTC. Translating it yields CASSLGQGNGYTF. The full variable domain, in which reference TRBV11-2 and TRBJ1-2 provide the parts outside the CDR3, is EAGVAQSPRYKIIEKRQSVAFWCNPISGHATLYWYQQILGQGPKLLIQFQNNGVVDDSQLPKDRFSAERLKGVDSTLKIQPAKLEDSAVYLCASSLGQGNGYTFGSGTRLTVV.

This clone showed up just a few times. V gene TRBV2 combines with J gene TRBJ2-2; the D gene is possibly TRBD2 (6 bases). The CDR3 length is 12 residues. The germline gives CDR1 SNHLY, CDR2 FYNNEI. V lost 5 bases and J 7 bases, leaving 8 bases between the germline ends. CDR3: CASSRESGELFF. In nucleotides, the CDR3 is TGTGCCAGCAGTCGGGAGAGCGGGGAGCTGTTTTTT.

In this sample, this clone turned up a few times. J is TRBJ1-6 and V is TRBV27; TRBD1 might be the D (5 bases). V lost 3 bases to trimming and J lost 7 bases, with 10 bases between them. Germline V gene lookup returns CDR1 MNHEY and CDR2 SMNVEV (reference sequence). CDR3 length equals 14 residues. For the CDR3, the DNA is TGTGCCAGCAGTTTGTGGGACCGCAATTCACCCCTCCACTTT. Translated: CASSLWDRNSPLHF.

The chain combines TRBV28 with TRBJ2-1; D may be TRBD2 (6 bases). Between the trimmed V and J ends, which lost 10 bases and 10 bases, there was a span of 14 bases. Germline V gene sequence: CDR1 MDHEN, CDR2 SYDVKM. There are 11 residues in the CDR3. DNA for the CDR3: TGTGCCATTGTGGGAGGACGGGAGCAGTTCTTC. Encoded protein: CAIVGGREQFF.

The gene calls are TRBV6-1 and TRBJ2-3; 7 nucleotides agree with TRBD1. After removal of 8 bases from V and 2 bases from J, the junction contained 4 bases not matched to a gene. Germline lookup yields CDR1 MNHNS and CDR2 SASEGT. This CDR3 has 13 residues. CDR3 region: CASRQGVTDTQYF. CDR3 sequence (DNA): TGTGCCAGCCGACAGGGCGTCACAGATACGCAGTATTTT.

The chain couples TRBV6-5 to TRBJ2-2; tentatively, D is TRBD1 (6 bases). This CDR3 has 14 residues. V was clipped by 5 bases and J by 8 bases, with 15 bases between them. Germline V lookup: CDR1 MNHEY, CDR2 SVGAGI. CDR3 sequence reads: CASSEWTASGELFF. The CDR3 DNA reads as TGTGCCAGCAGTGAGTGGACAGCTTCAGGGGAGCTGTTTTTT.

This clone showed up just a few times. The chain uses TRBV2 and TRBJ2-7, with D unclear. This CDR3 spans 13 amino acids. Germline V gene data show CDR1 as SNHLY and CDR2 as FYNNEI. V lost 0 bases to trimming and J lost 6 bases, with 9 bases between them. DNA of the CDR3: TGTGCCAGCAGTGAAGCGTTCCGGCGCGAGCAGTACTTC. It is translated as CASSEAFRREQYF.

This chain links TRBV5-1 with TRBJ2-1; TRBD2 agrees at 9 bases. V shed 10 bases and J 0 bases; nucleotides not matched to a gene: 11. Germline CDR1 reads SGHRS; CDR2 reads YFSETQ. This CDR3 is 16 amino acids long. The CDR3 nucleotides read TGCGCCTGTGGTTCTAGCGGGGTCAGCTCCTACAATGAGCAGTTCTTC. Its protein is CACGSSGVSSYNEQFF.

The rearrangement links TRBV7-3 to TRBJ2-5; 9 bases fit TRBD2. The CDR3 contains 15 residues. V lost 4 bases and J lost 5; bases outside the gene matches: 8. Germline assignment: CDR1 SGHTA and CDR2 FQGTGA. The CDR3 region has the DNA TGTGCCAGCAGCTCCCATGGCGGGAGGGGGGAGACCCAGTACTTC. This translates into CASSSHGGRGETQYF.

The rearrangement uses TRBV28 and TRBJ2-7; the D gene could be TRBD1 or TRBD2 (5 bases each). Trimming shortened V by 11 bases and J by 0 bases, and 14 bases separated the two germline ends. CDR3 length equals 13 residues. The germline gives CDR1 MDHEN, CDR2 SYDVKM. Here the CDR3 reads CAHHGAPSYEQYF. The CDR3 coding sequence is TGTGCCCACCACGGGGCCCCCTCCTACGAGCAGTACTTC.

This rearrangement joins TRBV5-4 to TRBJ1-3; 7 nucleotides agree with TRBD1. Trimming at V came to 4 bases and at J to 10 bases, leaving 5 bases not matched to a gene. Looked up from germline, CDR1 is SGHNT and CDR2 is YYREEE (reference sequence). The CDR3 spans 12 residues. Here the CDR3 DNA reads TGTGCCAGCAGCATAGACAGGGATACCATATATTTT. Amino acid sequence: CASSIDRDTIYF.

V and J are TRBV2 and TRBJ2-7, with 10 bases matching TRBD1. This CDR3 spans 13 amino acids. The ends lost 7 bases at V and 7 bases at J; junction bases unmatched: 7. Germline CDR1 is SNHLY and CDR2 is FYNNEI. The CDR3 nucleotides are TGTGCCAGCATTCGGACAGGGGGATTTGAGCAGTACTTC. Residues: CASIRTGGFEQYF.

The V and J genes are TRBV9 and TRBJ1-3, with D possibly TRBD1 on 5 matching bases. This CDR3 has 15 amino acids. Germline V gene sequence: CDR1 SGDLS, CDR2 YYNGEE. V shed 4 bases and J shed 3 bases, with 14 bases lying between them. The CDR3 reads CASSPTGGGGNTIYF. The CDR3 DNA reads TGTGCCAGCAGCCCAACGGGGGGAGGTGGAAACACCATATATTTT.

The count of this clone is one. This chain uses TRBV25-1 with TRBJ2-7; D may be TRBD1 (6 bases). Germline CDR1 MGHDK, CDR2 SYGVNS. This CDR3 comprises 11 residues. Trimming took 5 bases from V and 4 from J, leaving 6 bases between them. The CDR3 DNA reads TGTGCCAGCAGTCAGGGGTACGAGCAGTACTTC. Translated, it gives CASSQGYEQYF.

The chain carries TRBV19 and TRBJ1-1; D remains unclear. Germline CDR1 and CDR2: LNHDA and SQIVND (reference sequence). The CDR3 totals 14 residues. V lost 1 base to trimming and J lost 0 bases, with 6 bases between them. The CDR3 nucleotides are TGTGCCAGTAGTATAGCGGGAATGAACACTGAAGCTTTCTTT. Its protein is CASSIAGMNTEAFF.

The chain combines TRBV27 with TRBJ2-7, with a tentative D call TRBD2 (6 bases). The CDR3 length is 15 residues. The V end was cut by 3 bases, the J end by 3 bases, with 15 bases between. CDR1 is MNHEY, CDR2 SMNVEV, per germline (reference sequence). CDR3 bases: TGTGCCAGCAGTTTCGCGGGACTGCCTAGCTACGAGCAGTACTTC. It yields the protein CASSFAGLPSYEQYF.

CDR3: CASSLQGAREAFF. The CDR3 coding sequence is TGCGCCAGCAGCTTGCAAGGGGCCCGTGAAGCTTTCTTT. The chain joins TRBV5-1 to TRBJ1-1, with D possibly TRBD1 on 5 matching bases. Trimming took 1 base from V and 7 from J, leaving 11 bases between them. The CDR3 is made up of 13 amino acids. Germline V gene data show CDR1 as SGHRS and CDR2 as YFSETQ.

CDR3 amino acids: CAISVQGAGETQYF. In DNA, the CDR3 is TGTGCCATCAGCGTACAGGGGGCAGGGGAGACCCAGTACTTC. This chain uses TRBV10-3 with TRBJ2-5, with 9 bases matching TRBD1. This CDR3 is built from 14 residues. Trimming removed 6 bases from V and 5 bases from J; junction bases left unmatched: 7. Per germline, CDR1 ENHRY and CDR2 SYGVKD.

CDR3 DNA: TGTGCCAGCAGCCCGAACTCGGCAGATTACTATGGCTACACCTTC. Translation: CASSPNSADYYGYTF. This chain connects TRBV5-4 to TRBJ1-2; no reliable D call. V was clipped by 4 bases and J by 3 bases, with 16 bases between them. The germline gives CDR1 SGHNT, CDR2 YYREEE (reference sequence). The CDR3 is made up of 15 amino acids.

The V and J genes are TRBV10-2 and TRBJ2-7, with D hard to call. CDR3 length equals 14 residues. Trimming took off 3 bases at V and 1 base at J, with 10 bases between the two ends. CDR1 is WSHSY, CDR2 SAAADI, per germline. The CDR3 is CASSEEWGSYEQYF. CDR3 bases: TGCGCCAGCAGTGAAGAATGGGGTTCCTACGAGCAGTACTTC.